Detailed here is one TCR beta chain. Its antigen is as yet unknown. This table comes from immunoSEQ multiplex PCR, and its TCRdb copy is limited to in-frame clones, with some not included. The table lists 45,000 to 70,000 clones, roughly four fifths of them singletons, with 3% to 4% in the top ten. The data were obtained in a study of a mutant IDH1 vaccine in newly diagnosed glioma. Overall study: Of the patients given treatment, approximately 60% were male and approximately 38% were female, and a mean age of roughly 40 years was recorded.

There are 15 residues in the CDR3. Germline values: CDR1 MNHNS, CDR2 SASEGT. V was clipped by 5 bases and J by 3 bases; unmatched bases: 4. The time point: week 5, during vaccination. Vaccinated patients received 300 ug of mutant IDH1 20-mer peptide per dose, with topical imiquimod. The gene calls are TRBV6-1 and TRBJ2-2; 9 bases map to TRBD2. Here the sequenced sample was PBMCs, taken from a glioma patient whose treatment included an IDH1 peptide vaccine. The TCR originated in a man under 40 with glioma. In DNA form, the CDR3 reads TGTGCCAGCAGTCTAATAGCGGGGGACACCGGGGAGCTGTTTTTT. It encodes CASSLIAGDTGELFF.